Sequencing of this T cell receptor beta chain was carried out in a study of blood T cells in healthy people across ages. Study-wide background: Template switching picked up about one barcoded beta molecule for each two T cells.

On this clonotype: Antigen unknown.

Isolated PBMCs totaled at least 6.5 million in each sample. The authors ran a second PCR of roughly 6 to 12 cycles using a sample-barcoded 5' primer and a J-beta primer mix. Paired-end reads containing CDR3 totaled no fewer than 2.5 million for each sample. TCRdb ran MiXCR on the 5' RACE reads and lists one entry per CDR3 protein. In the table there are 450,000 to 700,000 distinct CDR3 sequences, 27% of which are singletons. Regarding the study as a whole: For the donors, CMV status was unknown and possibly confounded expanded clonotype changes.

CDR1 is SGHVS, CDR2 FQNEAQ, per germline. The CDR3 contains 15 residues. J lost 0 bases, V lost 6 bases, and 6 bases had no gene match. Sequenced material: blood. This chain uses TRBV7-8 with TRBJ1-1; 8 nucleotides agree with TRBD1. This sequence was found in a woman in her 70s in good health. The CDR3 protein is CASRLQGEMNTEAFF. The CDR3 DNA is TGTGCCAGCAGACTACAGGGGGAAATGAACACTGAAGCTTTCTTT.